Shown below are 11 T cell receptor beta chains from a single sample sequenced in a study of blood T cell repertoires in COVID-19. Using immunoSEQ multiplex PCR, the repertoire was profiled, and TCRdb retains in-frame clones only, with some absent. The sample lists about 530,000 clones; about 89% were seen once. The specimen sequenced was peripheral blood. These receptors all stem from a woman between 50 and 59 years old with COVID-19, enrolled during active disease.

The V and J genes are TRBV3-1 (or the pseudogene TRBV3-2) and TRBJ2-7; TRBD2 matches 16 bases. From germline, CDR1 is LGHDT and CDR2 YNNKEL (reference sequence). The CDR3 is made up of 21 amino acids. After removal of 4 bases from V and 3 bases from J, the junction contained 18 bases not matched to a gene. CDR3 DNA: TGTGCCAGCAGCCCTCATACGACCGGGACTAGCGGGGGGGCCGGCGGCTACGAGCAGTACTTC. Protein: CASSPHTTGTSGGAGGYEQYF.

This chain connects TRBV5-1 to TRBJ2-7, with 9 nucleotides matching TRBD1. This CDR3 is built from 16 residues. J was trimmed by 6 bases and V by 0 bases; bases with no gene match: 10. Germline CDR1 is SGHRS and CDR2 is YFSETQ. The CDR3 here is CASSLVVTGGPREQYF. As DNA, the CDR3 is TGCGCCAGCAGCTTGGTGGTGACAGGGGGACCTCGCGAGCAGTACTTC.

The chain uses TRBV2 and TRBJ2-7; 8 nucleotides align to TRBD1. Looked up from germline, CDR1 is SNHLY and CDR2 is FYNNEI. Trimming removed 10 bases from V and 4 bases from J; junction bases left unmatched: 12. The CDR3 loop spans 14 amino acids. This CDR3 is CATQRTGIVYEQYF. CDR3 coding DNA: TGTGCCACTCAAAGGACAGGGATTGTATACGAGCAGTACTTC.

The V call is TRBV6-1, the J call TRBJ1-2; D is unclear. This CDR3 region has 13 residues. V lost 1 base and J 8 bases, leaving 11 bases between the germline ends. Germline V gene sequence: CDR1 MNHNS, CDR2 SASEGT. The CDR3 DNA follows: TGTGCCAGCAGTGAAGTGGCGGTTCCCGGCTACACCTTC. Its protein is CASSEVAVPGYTF.

This clone came up once. This chain joins TRBV25-1 and TRBJ2-7; the D gene is possibly TRBD2 (6 bases). The length of the CDR3 is 14 residues. V was shortened by 1 base and J by 4 bases, with 11 bases between the two germline ends. CDR1 is MGHDK, CDR2 SYGVNS, per germline. CDR3 loop: CASSEWAEGYEQYF. The CDR3 DNA reads as TGTGCCAGCAGTGAATGGGCGGAGGGATACGAGCAGTACTTC.

The J gene is TRBJ1-1, the V gene TRBV29-1; TRBD1 might be the D (6 bases). Trimming removed 4 bases at V and 9 bases at J, with 15 bases between. Germline CDR1 and CDR2: SQVTM and ANQGSEA. The CDR3 covers 12 residues. The DNA for the CDR3 is TGCAGCGTTGTTAGGACAGCCTATAAAGCTTTCTTT. The encoded protein is CSVVRTAYKAFF.

V and J are TRBV11-3 and TRBJ2-3; perhaps TRBD2 as D (6 bases). Germline V gene lookup returns CDR1 SGHNT and CDR2 YENEEA. The V end lost 3 bases, the J end lost 2 bases, and 12 bases lay between the germline ends. CDR3 size: 15 residues. The CDR3 nucleotides read TGTGCCAGCAGCTTGTGGCGGGGCGACACAGATACGCAGTATTTT. This sequence encodes CASSLWRGDTDTQYF.

The genes are TRBV5-4 and TRBJ1-6; D gene ambiguous. With 1 base removed from V and 6 bases from J, the gap between germline ends came to 11 bases. The CDR3 is 15 amino acids. CDR1 SGHNT and CDR2 YYREEE come from the germline V gene (reference sequence). CDR3: CASSLKAAVNSPLHF. In DNA, the CDR3 is TGTGCCAGCAGCTTGAAGGCGGCAGTTAATTCACCCCTCCACTTT.

This clone has only a few counts. J is TRBJ1-1 and V is TRBV29-1, with 8 bases matching TRBD1. Losses at the gene ends were 5 bases for V and 0 bases for J; bases not matched to a gene: 8. Per germline, CDR1 SQVTM and CDR2 ANQGSEA. The CDR3 has 15 residues. This CDR3 reads CSVPGQGGMNTEAFF. CDR3 nucleotide sequence: TGCAGCGTTCCAGGACAGGGAGGCATGAACACTGAAGCTTTCTTT.

The V and J genes are TRBV13 and TRBJ2-5, with D perhaps TRBD2 (7 bases). Germline values: CDR1 PRHDT, CDR2 FYEKMQ (reference sequence). V was clipped by 0 bases and J by 1 base, with 12 bases between them. The CDR3 length is 16 residues. The CDR3 coding sequence is TGTGCCAGCAGCTTAGGGGCGGGGGCCTTCCAAGAGACCCAGTACTTC. Its translation is CASSLGAGAFQETQYF.

The chain uses TRBV7-2 and TRBJ2-7, with D perhaps TRBD2 (6 bases). The CDR3 spans 13 residues. Between the trimmed V and J ends, which lost 11 bases and 7 bases, there was a span of 21 bases. Germline loops: CDR1 SGHTA, CDR2 FQGNSA. The CDR3 region has the DNA TGTGCCGCCCGATCCGGGACTTCTAGGGAGCAGTACTTC. It yields the protein CAARSGTSREQYF.